This TCR beta chain was recovered during a study of cytomegalovirus exposure and HLA in healthy donors. PCR employed 60 Vbeta and 13 Jbeta primers. Method: immunoSEQ multiplex PCR; TCRdb's copy keeps in-frame clones and lacks some. The data show 250,000 or so clones, around 81% seen once. As concerns this clone: Its antigen is currently unknown.

Germline V lookup: CDR1 KGHSH, CDR2 LQKENI. The CDR3 contains 14 residues. V was clipped by 5 bases and J by 0 bases; unmatched bases: 0. The study, taken as a whole, reports: A later analysis appeared to link common viral pathogens to several of the most significant clusters.

The sample consisted of PBMCs. This sequence joins TRBV18 and TRBJ2-3; TRBD2 agrees at 9 bases. This receptor was obtained from a woman aged 60-75 years in good health and CMV-seropositive. The CDR3 loop reads CASSTSGSTDTQYF. Here the CDR3 DNA reads TGTGCCAGCTCAACTAGCGGGAGCACAGATACGCAGTATTTT.